This T cell receptor beta chain is from a study of T cell repertoires in cytomegalovirus infection. Study at large: HLA-C-restricted CMV epitopes, recently identified, and well-studied HLA-B-restricted ones were used by the study. Based on public TCR beta signatures, there were indications of CMV infection and of a matching HLA type. Overall study findings and caveats: In two of eight donors, the top clonotype was HLA-C-restricted CMV-specific.

This clonotype showed up many times. The antigen remains unidentified. TCRdb ran MiXCR on the reads and lists one entry per CDR3 protein. The sample contains roughly 310,000 distinct CDR3 sequences, roughly 28% of which appear only once. This CDR3 contains 16 residues. V lost 2 bases and J lost 3; bases outside the gene matches: 10. Germline-derived CDR1 and CDR2 are SGHVS and FNYEAQ. V is TRBV7-6 and J is TRBJ2-7; 7 bases match TRBD1. This material consisted of cultured PBMCs, taken from culture after CMV antigen stimulation. The receptor was derived from a human donor in good health (CMV status not recorded). Some clones in this sample may be carry-over from other donors' samples. The CDR3, as DNA: TGTGCCAGCAGCTTAAACTCAGGACAGGCCAGCTACGAGCAGTACTTC. As protein: CASSLNSGQASYEQYF.